These 5 T cell receptor beta chains originate from one sample sequenced in a study of PD-L1 blockade in urothelial cancer. Time point: peripheral blood 6 weeks after treatment start. Produced via immunoSEQ multiplex PCR; TCRdb's table is partial and in-frame only. The sample has about 91,000 clones, 70% to 90% seen once; the top ten hold around 7.7%. This material consisted of PBMCs, taken around atezolizumab (anti-PD-L1) treatment. Receptor source: a man in his sixties or seventies with urothelial cancer.

This clone was observed a handful of times. The rearrangement joins TRBV5-8 to TRBJ1-6; possible D gene TRBD1, 6 bases. Trimming pared 4 bases from V and 4 bases from J, leaving 18 bases between. The length of the CDR3 is 17 residues. Germline V gene lookup returns CDR1 SGHTS and CDR2 YDEGEE. The CDR3 DNA follows: TGTGCCAGCAGCCTAGATCGCGGGGGCGGGTATAATTCACCCCTCCACTTT. Its protein product is CASSLDRGGGYNSPLHF.

The V call is TRBV27, the J call TRBJ2-2; D remains ambiguous. V lost 2 bases, J lost 0 bases, and 7 bases lay in between. Germline CDR1 is MNHEY and CDR2 is SMNVEV (reference sequence). The CDR3 runs 15 residues. CDR3 loop: CASSLGPANTGELFF. In nucleotides, the CDR3 is TGTGCCAGCAGTTTAGGTCCAGCGAACACCGGGGAGCTGTTTTTT.

This chain uses TRBV9 with TRBJ1-4; D may be TRBD1 (5 bases). The CDR3 contains 16 residues. The germline gives CDR1 SGDLS, CDR2 YYNGEE. V lost 0 bases and J 8 bases, leaving 17 bases between the germline ends. The CDR3 DNA is TGTGCCAGCAGCGTAGGGTGGGGGGATAGAGGGGAAAAACTGTTTTTT. Residues: CASSVGWGDRGEKLFF.

This rearrangement joins TRBV5-5 to TRBJ1-5; D remains unclear. CDR3 length: 14 amino acids. The V gene lost 0 bases and the J gene lost 5 bases, with 9 bases spanning the gap. Germline V gene lookup returns CDR1 SGHKS and CDR2 YYEKEE (reference sequence). Here the CDR3 DNA reads TGTGCCAGCAGCTTGGGTGGGAGGGATCAGCCCCAGCATTTT. It translates to CASSLGGRDQPQHF.

V gene TRBV21-1 combines with J gene TRBJ2-1; no check of the table's D call, TRBD2, against the DNA was made. TRBV21-1 is a pseudogene segment. CDR3 size: 13 residues. The CDR3 bases are TGTGCCAGCAGCAATGGGGGGAACAATGAGCAGTTCTTC. It codes for CASSNGGNNEQFF.